Each of the 6 T cell receptor beta chains below was sequenced from the same sample in a study of cytomegalovirus exposure and HLA in healthy donors. PCR employed 60 Vbeta and 13 Jbeta primers. Clones were sequenced by immunoSEQ multiplex PCR, and TCRdb holds only the in-frame ones, with some missing. The repertoire holds about 120,000 clones, about 75% seen once, with around 12% in the top ten. Sequenced material: PBMCs. Every receptor here comes from a woman aged 40 to 55 in good health and CMV-seropositive.

The chain employs TRBV6-5 and TRBJ1-4; the match to TRBD1 covers 10 bases. V was clipped by 4 bases and J by 5 bases; unmatched bases: 1. Looked up from germline, CDR1 is MNHEY and CDR2 is SVGAGI. The CDR3 totals 14 residues. The CDR3 region has the DNA TGTGCCAGCAGTTCGGACAGGGGGAATGAAAAACTGTTTTTT. Its translation: CASSSDRGNEKLFF.

V gene TRBV11-2 combines with J gene TRBJ1-1; TRBD1 matches 7 bases. The germline V gene has CDR1 SGHAT and CDR2 FQNNGV. The CDR3 totals 16 residues. The V segment lost 0 bases and the J segment 0 bases; nucleotides outside the gene matches: 4. The CDR3 loop is CASSLDRGQMNTEAFF. CDR3 in DNA: TGTGCCAGCAGCTTAGATCGGGGACAGATGAACACTGAAGCTTTCTTT.

Concerning this clone: The junction differs from germline at one of its ends, possibly a read error. The chain uses TRBV2 and TRBJ1-1, with 8 bases fitting TRBD1. Per the germline V gene, CDR1 is SNHLY and CDR2 is FYNNEI. The CDR3 is made up of 13 amino acids. Here the CDR3 reads CASKTGDGTEAFF. DNA for the CDR3: TGTGCTAGCAAGACAGGGGACGGCACTGAAGCTTTCTTT.

The chain uses TRBV18 and TRBJ1-3, with TRBD1 as a possible D gene (5 bases). Germline loops: CDR1 KGHSH, CDR2 LQKENI. With 3 bases removed from V and 3 bases from J, the gap between germline ends came to 12 bases. The CDR3 has 15 residues. CDR3 DNA: TGTGCCAGCTCACCGTTACAGGACCTTGGAAACACCATATATTTT. This encodes CASSPLQDLGNTIYF.

The gene calls are TRBV30 and TRBJ1-5; 11 nucleotides line up with TRBD1. In germline, CDR1 is GTSNPN, CDR2 SVGIG (reference sequence). V lost 5 bases to trimming and J lost 4 bases; unmatched junction nucleotides: 10. The CDR3 has 16 amino acids. This CDR3 is CAWGKADRGQNQPQHF. The DNA for the CDR3 is TGTGCCTGGGGTAAGGCGGACAGGGGGCAGAATCAGCCCCAGCATTTT.

The chain carries TRBV6-5 and TRBJ2-5, with D tentatively TRBD2 (7 bases). Looked up from germline, CDR1 is MNHEY and CDR2 is SVGAGI. CDR3 length: 15 residues. Trimming removed 2 bases from V and 5 bases from J, with 15 bases in between. CDR3 residues: CASSYEGGGRETQYF. CDR3 coding DNA: TGTGCCAGCAGTTACGAGGGGGGGGGTCGGGAGACCCAGTACTTC.